Below are 15 T cell receptor beta chains sequenced from a single sample in a study of T cells in Graves' hyperthyroidism and ophthalmopathy. Authors of the study amplified TCR beta CDR3 regions from RNA transcripts. A first-round RT-PCR of the TCR CDR3 used the HTBI primer set. TCRdb used MiXCR to reprocess the multiplex PCR reads, holding one entry per CDR3 protein. Here the sample spans about 500,000 distinct CDR3 sequences, approximately 15% being singletons. Sequences were obtained from blood. These receptors were obtained from a young woman with Graves' hyperthyroidism.

The table lists this clonotype with a few counts. The chain combines TRBV12-3 or TRBV12-4 with TRBJ2-7; TRBD2 matches 10 bases. The CDR3 consists of 13 residues. Trimming at V came to 6 bases and at J to 2 bases, leaving 1 base not matched to a gene. The CDR3 region has the DNA TGTGCCAGCAGCGGGACTAGCGCCTACGAGCAGTACTTC. This codes for CASSGTSAYEQYF.

In its sample, this clonotype was seen a few times. V gene TRBV5-1 combines with J gene TRBJ2-3; D call uncertain. Trimming took off 4 bases at V and 4 bases at J, with 22 bases between the two ends. This CDR3 has 17 amino acids. Germline values: CDR1 SGHRS, CDR2 YFSETQ. The CDR3 DNA reads TGCGCCAGCAGCCCCGCCCGTGGGCTGTCAGTCTCAGATACGCAGTATTTT. Protein: CASSPARGLSVSDTQYF.

There are many counts of this clonotype. The rearrangement links TRBV20-1 to TRBJ1-5; possible D gene TRBD1, 5 bases. V lost 1 base, J lost 2 bases, and 6 bases lay in between. The germline V gene encodes CDR1 DFQATT and CDR2 SNEGSKA (reference sequence). The CDR3 sequence is 13 residues long. The CDR3 coding sequence is TGCAGTGCTAGAGGGGGGGGCAATCAGCCCCAGCATTTT. It codes for CSARGGGNQPQHF.

This clonotype was picked up many times. The V and J genes are TRBV7-9 and TRBJ2-3; D ambiguous. V gave up 3 bases and J gave up 4 bases, with 8 bases separating them. The germline V gene has CDR1 SEHNR and CDR2 FQNEAQ (reference sequence). The CDR3 sequence is 13 residues long. The CDR3 loop reads CASSLALSDTQYF. The CDR3 DNA sequence: TGTGCCAGCAGCTTGGCCTTGTCAGATACGCAGTATTTT.

This clonotype has a count of ten or more. The chain uses TRBV28 and TRBJ1-1; D is unclear. The germline CDR1 and CDR2 sequences are MDHEN and SYDVKM. The V end was cut by 2 bases, the J end by 0 bases, with 16 bases between. The CDR3 has 17 residues. This CDR3 is CASSLGIDRRVNTEAFF. CDR3 bases: TGTGCCAGCAGTTTAGGGATTGACCGGAGGGTGAACACTGAAGCTTTCTTT.

This clonotype showed up many times. The J gene is TRBJ2-5, the V gene TRBV6-6, with TRBD1 identical over 11 bases. The germline gives CDR1 MNHNY, CDR2 SVGAGI (reference sequence). J gave up 6 bases and V 2 bases, and 2 bases lay outside the gene matches. The CDR3 has 14 residues. The CDR3 nucleotides read TGTGCCAGCAGTTACGGGACAGGGGGGAAGACCCAGTACTTC. As protein: CASSYGTGGKTQYF.

V and J are TRBV7-2 and TRBJ2-7; D is perhaps TRBD2 (5 bases). The CDR3 totals 12 residues. Trimming cost V 5 bases and J 6 bases, with 11 bases left between them. CDR1 SGHTA and CDR2 FQGNSA come from the germline V gene. CDR3 sequence reads: CASSPAGLEQYF. The CDR3 bases are TGTGCCAGCAGCCCCGCGGGCCTCGAGCAGTACTTC.

This clonotype was seen repeatedly, ten times or more. This chain joins TRBV20-1 and TRBJ1-2; D unclear. Germline lookup yields CDR1 DFQATT and CDR2 SNEGSKA (reference sequence). Trimming cost V 6 bases and J 5 bases, with 13 bases left between them. The CDR3 covers 12 residues. This chain's CDR3 is CSASPQRYGYTF. The CDR3, as DNA: TGCAGTGCGAGCCCGCAGCGGTATGGCTACACCTTC.

The chain has TRBV5-1 and TRBJ2-7; D could derive from TRBD1 or TRBD2 (6 bases each). CDR1 and CDR2 (germline): SGHRS, YFSETQ. V was clipped by 4 bases and J by 2 bases, with 19 bases between them. This CDR3 region has 16 residues. CDR3 residues: CASSLGPGGPPYEQYF. The CDR3 DNA follows: TGCGCCAGCAGCCTGGGCCCCGGGGGCCCTCCCTACGAGCAGTACTTC. The variable domain in full, completed from reference TRBV5-1 and TRBJ2-7, reads KAGVTQTPRYLIKTRGQQVTLSCSPISGHRSVSWYQQTPGQGLQFLFEYFSETQRNKGNFPGRFSGRQFSNSRSEMNVSTLELGDSALYLCASSLGPGGPPYEQYFGPGTRLTVT.

There are many counts of this clonotype. The gene calls are TRBV5-1 and TRBJ2-3, with TRBD1 matching over 7 bases. Germline assignment: CDR1 SGHRS and CDR2 YFSETQ. V was pared by 4 bases and J by 9 bases, with 8 bases of the junction left unmatched. This CDR3 is 13 amino acids long. CDR3 residues: CASSREQGRTQYF. The CDR3 region has the DNA TGCGCCAGCAGCAGGGAACAGGGGCGGACGCAGTATTTT.

The rearrangement joins TRBV2 to TRBJ2-1; weak D call: TRBD2 (6 bases). Per the germline V gene, CDR1 is SNHLY and CDR2 is FYNNEI. The length of the CDR3 is 15 residues. Trimming took 4 bases from V and 8 from J, leaving 18 bases between them. The CDR3, as DNA: TGTGCCAGCAGTGGAGAGCGGGCCCATACGGATGAGCAGTTCTTC. Its protein product is CASSGERAHTDEQFF.

There are a few counts of this clonotype. The V gene is TRBV5-1, the J gene TRBJ2-1; D gene ambiguous. This CDR3 contains 16 residues. Per the germline V gene, CDR1 is SGHRS and CDR2 is YFSETQ. Trimming left V 4 bases short and J 0 bases short, with 14 bases between. The CDR3 coding sequence is TGCGCCAGCAGCCCGAAGACTTCGGCCTCCTACAATGAGCAGTTCTTC. It translates to CASSPKTSASYNEQFF.

Here the CDR3 DNA reads TGTGCCACCAGTGATTTCGACGCAGATACGCAGTATTTT. It encodes CATSDFDADTQYF. The chain couples TRBV24-1 to TRBJ2-3; D is ambiguous. The V gene lost 1 base and the J gene lost 4 bases, with 5 bases spanning the gap. Germline V CDR1 and CDR2: KGHDR, SFDVKD. The CDR3 sequence is 13 residues long.

This clonotype was seen ten or more times. The gene calls are TRBV28 and TRBJ2-1; the D gene is possibly TRBD2 (5 bases). The CDR3 runs to 16 residues. Germline V lookup: CDR1 MDHEN, CDR2 SYDVKM. V shed 5 bases and J shed 7 bases, with 21 bases lying between them. CDR3 region: CASSPPAGTLWNEQFF. CDR3 DNA: TGTGCCAGCAGTCCCCCCGCGGGCACTCTGTGGAATGAGCAGTTCTTC. The variable domain in full, completed from reference TRBV28 and TRBJ2-1, reads DVKVTQSSRYLVKRTGEKVFLECVQDMDHENMFWYRQDPGLGLRLIYFSYDVKMKEKGDIPEGYSVSREKKERFSLILESASTNQTSMYLCASSPPAGTLWNEQFFGPGTRLTVL.

This clonotype was observed a few times. The chain links TRBV20-1 to TRBJ1-4; 9 bases align to TRBD1. V dropped 0 bases and J dropped 5; count of bases not matched to a gene: 10. There are 17 residues in the CDR3. Looked up from germline, CDR1 is DFQATT and CDR2 is SNEGSKA (reference sequence). In nucleotides, the CDR3 is TGCAGTGCTAGAGATCTTACAGCCGGGACAGGGAATGAAAAACTGTTTTTT. Its protein is CSARDLTAGTGNEKLFF.